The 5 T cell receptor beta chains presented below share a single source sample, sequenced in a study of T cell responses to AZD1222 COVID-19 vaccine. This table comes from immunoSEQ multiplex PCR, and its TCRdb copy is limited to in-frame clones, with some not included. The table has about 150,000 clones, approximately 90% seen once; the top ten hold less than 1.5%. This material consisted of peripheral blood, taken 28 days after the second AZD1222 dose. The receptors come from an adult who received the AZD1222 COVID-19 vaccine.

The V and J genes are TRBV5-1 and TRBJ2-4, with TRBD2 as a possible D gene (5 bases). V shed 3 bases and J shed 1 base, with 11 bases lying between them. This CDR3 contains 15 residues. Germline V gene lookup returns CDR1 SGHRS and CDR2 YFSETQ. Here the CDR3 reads CASSYVPGAKNIQYF. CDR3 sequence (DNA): TGCGCCAGCAGCTATGTACCGGGGGCCAAAAACATTCAGTACTTC.

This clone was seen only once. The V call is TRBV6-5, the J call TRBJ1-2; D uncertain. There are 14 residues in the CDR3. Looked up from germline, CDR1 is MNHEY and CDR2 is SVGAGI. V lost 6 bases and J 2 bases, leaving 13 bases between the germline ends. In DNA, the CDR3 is TGTGCCAGCAGAGTCAATGTCCAGAACTATGGCTACACCTTC. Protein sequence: CASRVNVQNYGYTF.

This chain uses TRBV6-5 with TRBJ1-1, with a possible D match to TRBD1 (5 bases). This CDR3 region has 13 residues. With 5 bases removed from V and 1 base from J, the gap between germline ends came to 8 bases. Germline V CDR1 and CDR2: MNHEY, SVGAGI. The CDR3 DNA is TGTGCCAGCAGTACGGGACGGAACACTGAAGCTTTCTTT. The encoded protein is CASSTGRNTEAFF.

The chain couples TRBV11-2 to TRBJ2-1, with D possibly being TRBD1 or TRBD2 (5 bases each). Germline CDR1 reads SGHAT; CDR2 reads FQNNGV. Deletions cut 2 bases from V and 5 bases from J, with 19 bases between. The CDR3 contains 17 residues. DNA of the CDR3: TGTGCCAGCAGCTTATCTTCTGGATGGGGGTCTGACAATGAGCAGTTCTTC. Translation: CASSLSSGWGSDNEQFF.

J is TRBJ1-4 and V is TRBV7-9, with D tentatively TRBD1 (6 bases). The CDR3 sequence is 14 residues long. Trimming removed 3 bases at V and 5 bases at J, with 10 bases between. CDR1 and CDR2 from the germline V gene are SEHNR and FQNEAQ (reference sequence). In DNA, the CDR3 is TGTGCCAGCAGCTTCAGAGGGGGAAATGAAAAACTGTTTTTT. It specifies CASSFRGGNEKLFF.